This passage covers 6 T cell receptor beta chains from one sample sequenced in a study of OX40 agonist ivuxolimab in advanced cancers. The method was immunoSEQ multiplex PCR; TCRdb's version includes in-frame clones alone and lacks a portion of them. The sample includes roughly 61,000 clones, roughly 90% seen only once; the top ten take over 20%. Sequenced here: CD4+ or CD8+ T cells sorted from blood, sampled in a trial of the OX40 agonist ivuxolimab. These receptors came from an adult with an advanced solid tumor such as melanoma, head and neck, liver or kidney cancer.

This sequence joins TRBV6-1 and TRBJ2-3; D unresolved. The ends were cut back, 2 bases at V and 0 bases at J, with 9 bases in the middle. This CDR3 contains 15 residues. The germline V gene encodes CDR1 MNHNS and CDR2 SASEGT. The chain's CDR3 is CASSELVESTDTQYF. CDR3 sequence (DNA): TGTGCCAGCAGTGAACTAGTTGAAAGCACAGATACGCAGTATTTT.

CDR3 DNA: TGCGCCAGCAGCTACGATGGGACGACAGATACGCAGTATTTT. This gives the protein CASSYDGTTDTQYF. The chain recombines TRBV5-1 with TRBJ2-3; D might be TRBD1 or TRBD2, each matching 5 bases. Germline CDR1 reads SGHRS; CDR2 reads YFSETQ. V was clipped by 3 bases and J by 3 bases, with 11 bases between them. This CDR3 spans 14 amino acids.

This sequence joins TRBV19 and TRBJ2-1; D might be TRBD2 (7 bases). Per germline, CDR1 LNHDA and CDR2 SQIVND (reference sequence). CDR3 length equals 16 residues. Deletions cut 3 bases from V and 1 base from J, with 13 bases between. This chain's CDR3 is CASSMTGGSSYNEQFF. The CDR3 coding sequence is TGTGCCAGTAGTATGACGGGGGGCTCATCCTACAATGAGCAGTTCTTC.

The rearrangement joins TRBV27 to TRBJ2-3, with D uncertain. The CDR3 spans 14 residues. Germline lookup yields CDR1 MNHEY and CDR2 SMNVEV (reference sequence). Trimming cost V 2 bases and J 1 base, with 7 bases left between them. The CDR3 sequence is CASSLTVGTDTQYF. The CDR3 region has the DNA TGTGCCAGCAGTTTAACGGTCGGCACAGATACGCAGTATTTT.

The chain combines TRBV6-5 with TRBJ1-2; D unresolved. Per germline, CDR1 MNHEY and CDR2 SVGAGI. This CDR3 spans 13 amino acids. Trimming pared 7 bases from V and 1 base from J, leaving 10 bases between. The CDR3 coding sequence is TGTGCCAGCAAGTCAGACTTTAACTATGGCTACACCTTC. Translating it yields CASKSDFNYGYTF.

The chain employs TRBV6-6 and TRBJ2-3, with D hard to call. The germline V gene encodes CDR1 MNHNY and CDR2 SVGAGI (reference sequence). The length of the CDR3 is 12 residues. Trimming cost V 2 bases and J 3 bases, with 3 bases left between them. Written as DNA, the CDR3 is TGTGCCAGCAGTTACGTGACAGATACGCAGTATTTT. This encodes CASSYVTDTQYF.